This paragraph reports one T cell receptor (beta chain). No antigen is known for it. CDR3 regions of TCR beta were amplified from RNA transcripts. Following a first-round RT-PCR that used HTBI primers, a second-round multiplex PCR was carried out. MiXCR was run by TCRdb on the multiplex PCR reads, yielding one entry per CDR3 protein. This table has 350,000 to 400,000 distinct CDR3 sequences, around 20% appearing once. The sample comes from a study of Graves' ophthalmopathy and Graves' hyperthyroidism. Study-wide findings and caveats: It was with 65% to 71% sensitivity and about 73% specificity that the model predicted ophthalmopathy progression.

CDR1 is ENHRY, CDR2 SYGVKD, per germline. The V end lost 3 bases, the J end lost 4 bases, and 12 bases lay between the germline ends. The CDR3 is 14 residues long. The sequenced sample consisted of peripheral blood. The V gene is TRBV10-3, the J gene TRBJ1-1, with unresolved D. The clonotype was recovered from a young woman with Graves' ophthalmopathy. The CDR3: CAISDERRGTEAFF. As DNA, the CDR3 is TGTGCCATCAGTGATGAGAGACGGGGCACTGAAGCTTTCTTT.